The clone carrying this T cell receptor beta chain was observed a single time. Looked up from germline, CDR1 is ENHRY and CDR2 is SYGVKD. This CDR3 region has 15 residues. V dropped 0 bases and J dropped 3 bases, with 9 bases sitting between them. Clones were read by immunoSEQ multiplex PCR, and TCRdb kept only the in-frame ones, dropping some. The sample lists about 250,000 clones; more than 75% were seen once. These data belong to a study of blood T cell repertoires in COVID-19. Background on the study: PBMCs, B-cell-depleted T cells, or T cells were the source of the cDNA or gDNA that made up the material.

The V and J genes are TRBV10-3 and TRBJ1-5, with D uncertain. This TCR came from a woman aged 60 to 75 who had recovered from COVID-19. Specimen: peripheral blood. This CDR3 reads CAISESMTPNQPQHF. CDR3 coding DNA: TGTGCCATCAGTGAGTCGATGACACCCAATCAGCCCCAGCATTTT.